Described below is a single T cell receptor beta chain sequence and its context. This specimen belongs to a study of blood T cell repertoires in COVID-19. Background on the study: Sites in the United States, Italy and Spain provided acute and convalescent COVID-19 samples. In each case, the material was cDNA or gDNA derived from T cells, B-cell-depleted T cells, or PBMCs.

Original handling: Using reference gene primer amplification, nucleated cell counts were estimated. Measured with immunoSEQ multiplex PCR; TCRdb has only the in-frame clones, and not every one. V, J and clone size derive from that table, while D and trimming were established from the DNA sequence. The sample has tens of thousands of clones; 87% are singletons. Looked up from germline, CDR1 is SGHTA and CDR2 is FQGNSA. The CDR3 spans 14 residues. With 4 bases removed from V and 5 bases from J, the gap between germline ends came to 12 bases. This receptor was obtained from a human donor with active COVID-19. The donor label of this sample is uncertain. The source material was peripheral blood. The chain uses TRBV7-2 and TRBJ2-1; a possible D gene is TRBD1 (6 bases). In DNA, the CDR3 is TGTGCCAGCAGCTCGTTAACAGGGAACAATGAGCAGTTCTTC. Translation gives CASSSLTGNNEQFF.